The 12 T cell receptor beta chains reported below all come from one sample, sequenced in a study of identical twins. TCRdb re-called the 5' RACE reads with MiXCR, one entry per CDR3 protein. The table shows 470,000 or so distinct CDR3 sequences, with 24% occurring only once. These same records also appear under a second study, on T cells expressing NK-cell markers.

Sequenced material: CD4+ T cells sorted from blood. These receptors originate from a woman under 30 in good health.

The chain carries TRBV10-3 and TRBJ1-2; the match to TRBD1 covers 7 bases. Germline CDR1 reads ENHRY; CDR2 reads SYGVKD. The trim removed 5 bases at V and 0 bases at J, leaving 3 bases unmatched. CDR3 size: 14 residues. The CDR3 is CAISSGTANYGYTF. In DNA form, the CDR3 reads TGTGCCATCAGTAGCGGGACAGCTAACTATGGCTACACCTTC.

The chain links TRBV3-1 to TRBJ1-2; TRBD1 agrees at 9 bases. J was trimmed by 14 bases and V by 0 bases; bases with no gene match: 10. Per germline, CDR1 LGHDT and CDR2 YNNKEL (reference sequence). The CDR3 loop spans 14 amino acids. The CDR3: CASSQETGGFASTF. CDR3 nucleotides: TGTGCCAGCAGCCAAGAGACAGGGGGATTCGCGAGTACCTTC.

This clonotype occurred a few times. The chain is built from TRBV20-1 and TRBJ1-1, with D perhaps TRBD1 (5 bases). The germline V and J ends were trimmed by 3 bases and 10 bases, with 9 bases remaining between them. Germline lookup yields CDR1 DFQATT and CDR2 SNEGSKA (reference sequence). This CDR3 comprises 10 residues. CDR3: CSASTGVAFF. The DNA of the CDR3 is TGCAGTGCTAGTACGGGGGTAGCTTTCTTT.

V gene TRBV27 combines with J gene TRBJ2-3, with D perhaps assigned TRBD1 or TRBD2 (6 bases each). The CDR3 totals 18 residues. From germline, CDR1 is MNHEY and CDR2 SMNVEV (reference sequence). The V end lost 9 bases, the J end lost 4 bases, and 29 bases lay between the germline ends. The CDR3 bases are TGTGCCAGTGACCGACATAGGGGACACAAGGGAGGTCCAGATACGCAGTATTTT. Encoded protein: CASDRHRGHKGGPDTQYF.

CDR3 coding DNA: TGTGCCAGCAGTTACTCGGGACCCACGAACACCGGGGAGCTGTTTTTT. Translation gives CASSYSGPTNTGELFF. This chain links TRBV6-5 with TRBJ2-2; D is possibly TRBD1 or TRBD2 (5 bases each). Germline V gene lookup returns CDR1 MNHEY and CDR2 SVGAGI. The CDR3 is 16 amino acids. V was cut by 0 bases and J by 0 bases, with 8 bases left in between.

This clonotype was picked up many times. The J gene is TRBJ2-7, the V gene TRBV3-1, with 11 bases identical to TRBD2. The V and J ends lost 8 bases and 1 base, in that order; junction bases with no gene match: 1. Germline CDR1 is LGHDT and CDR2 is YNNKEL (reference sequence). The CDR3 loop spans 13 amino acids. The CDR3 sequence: CASGTSGSYEQYF. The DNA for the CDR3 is TGTGCCAGCGGGACTAGCGGTTCCTACGAGCAGTACTTC.

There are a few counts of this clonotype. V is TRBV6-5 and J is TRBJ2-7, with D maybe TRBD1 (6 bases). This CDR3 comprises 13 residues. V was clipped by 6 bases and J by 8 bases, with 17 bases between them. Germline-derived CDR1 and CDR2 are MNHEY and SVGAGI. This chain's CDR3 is CASSLKLQGKQYF. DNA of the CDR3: TGTGCCAGCAGCTTAAAGCTACAGGGCAAGCAGTACTTC.

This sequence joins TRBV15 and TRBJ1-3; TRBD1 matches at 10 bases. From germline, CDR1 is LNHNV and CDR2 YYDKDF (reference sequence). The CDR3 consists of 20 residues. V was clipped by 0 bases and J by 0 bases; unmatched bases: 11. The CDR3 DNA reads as TGTGCCACCAGCAGAGATTGGCCCGGACAGGGGGTGCACTCTGGAAACACCATATATTTT. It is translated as CATSRDWPGQGVHSGNTIYF.

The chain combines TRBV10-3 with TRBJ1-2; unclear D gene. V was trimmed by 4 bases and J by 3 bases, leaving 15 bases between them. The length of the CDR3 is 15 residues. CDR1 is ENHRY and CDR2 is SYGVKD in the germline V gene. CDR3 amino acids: CAISGPGRDDYGYTF. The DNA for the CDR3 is TGTGCCATCAGTGGCCCCGGGAGAGACGACTATGGCTACACCTTC.

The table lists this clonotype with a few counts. The CDR3 reads CASTLSGRSYEQYF. CDR3 coding DNA: TGTGCCAGCACCCTTAGCGGGAGAAGCTACGAGCAGTACTTC. This chain joins TRBV12-3 or TRBV12-4 and TRBJ2-7; the match to TRBD2 covers 9 bases. With 7 bases clipped from V and 3 bases from J, the junction kept 7 bases outside the gene matches. The CDR3 contains 14 residues.

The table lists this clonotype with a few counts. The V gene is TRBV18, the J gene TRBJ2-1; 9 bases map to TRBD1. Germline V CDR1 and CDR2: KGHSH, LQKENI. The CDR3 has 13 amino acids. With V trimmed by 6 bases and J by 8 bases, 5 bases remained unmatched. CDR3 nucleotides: TGTGCCAGCTCTCGGGACAGGGCCGATGAGCAGTTCTTC. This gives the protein CASSRDRADEQFF.

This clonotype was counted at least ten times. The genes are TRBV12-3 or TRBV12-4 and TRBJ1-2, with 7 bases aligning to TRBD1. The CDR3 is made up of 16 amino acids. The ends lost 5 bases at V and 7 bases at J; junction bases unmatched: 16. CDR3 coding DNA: TGTGCCAGCAGTCCCTTACTGGGACAGAGGAAAGGTGGCTACACCTTC. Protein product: CASSPLLGQRKGGYTF.